Each of the 3 T cell receptor beta chains below was sequenced from the same sample in a study of shared clonotypes between healthy human individuals. Method: immunoSEQ multiplex PCR; TCRdb's copy keeps in-frame clones and lacks some. The sample has about 2.3 million clones, just over 90% seen once. The specimen sequenced was naive CD4+ T cells from PBMCs. As to subset: CD45RA+ positively selected. The receptors originated from a man aged 18 to 29 in good health. Some clones in this sample may be carry-over from other donors' samples.

A word on this clone: Other DNA sequences in the same sample also yield this CDR3. This rearrangement joins TRBV27 to TRBJ1-5; D ambiguous. Trimming shortened V by 4 bases and J by 0 bases, and 4 bases separated the two germline ends. CDR1 MNHEY and CDR2 SMNVEV come from the germline V gene (reference sequence). The CDR3 covers 13 residues. CDR3 DNA: TGTGCCAGCAGTTCTTATAGCAATCAGCCCCAGCATTTT. Its translation is CASSSYSNQPQHF.

This chain links TRBV30 with TRBJ2-7; D might be TRBD2 (6 bases). The J call could be wrong; TRBJ2-1 is a better fit for the DNA end. This CDR3 comprises 13 residues. Germline V CDR1 and CDR2: GTSNPN, SVGIG (reference sequence). The CDR3 loop is CAWSVLVAAEQFF. The CDR3 DNA reads TGTGCCTGGAGTGTATTAGTAGCGGCTGAGCAGTTCTTC.

The V gene is TRBV25-1, the J gene TRBJ1-2; the D is unclear. V was trimmed by 3 bases and J by 8 bases, leaving 16 bases between them. Germline CDR1 is MGHDK and CDR2 is SYGVNS. This CDR3 is built from 14 residues. Written as DNA, the CDR3 is TGTGCCAGCAGTGATATGACCGATCGTAGGGGCTACACCTTC. This codes for CASSDMTDRRGYTF.